This record looks at one TCR beta chain sequence and its context. This entry is derived from a study of shared clonotypes between healthy human individuals. Germline-derived CDR1 and CDR2 are GTSNPN and SVGIG (reference sequence). The CDR3 covers 11 residues. The table came from immunoSEQ multiplex PCR; TCRdb's copy has only in-frame clones and leaves some out. Of under 2,000,000 clones listed, about 95% are singletons. Terminally differentiated effector memory CD45RA+ cells were excluded by CCR7 positive selection of CD45RO-negative cells. The V call is TRBV30, the J call TRBJ2-5, with D tentatively TRBD1 (6 bases). The closer fit of TRBJ2-7 to the DNA end suggests the J call may be wrong. This receptor was identified in a young man in good health. Sample: naive CD8+ T cells sorted from blood. For the CDR3, the DNA is TGTGCCTGGGGGGGCGGCGGCGAGCAGTACTTC. Translated, it gives CAWGGGGEQYF.